What follows are 21 T cell receptor beta chains derived from one specimen sequenced in a study of early T cells in non-severe SARS-CoV-2 infection. TCRdb passed the 5' RACE reads through MiXCR, listing each CDR3 protein once. The sample holds tens of thousands of distinct CDR3 sequences, 18% seen once. The sample here was whole blood, taken at baseline. These receptors came from an adult who was a healthcare worker with PCR-confirmed SARS-CoV-2 infection or an uninfected control (not recorded which).

This clonotype was observed a handful of times. This chain connects TRBV11-2 to TRBJ2-5, with 12 bases aligning to TRBD2. Trimming at V came to 3 bases and at J to 2 bases, leaving 1 base not matched to a gene. This CDR3 region has 15 residues. Per germline, CDR1 SGHAT and CDR2 FQNNGV. CDR3 amino acids: CASSFLAGGQETQYF. In DNA form, the CDR3 reads TGTGCCAGCAGCTTTCTAGCGGGAGGGCAAGAGACCCAGTACTTC. The full variable domain, completed using reference TRBV11-2 and TRBJ2-5, is EAGVAQSPRYKIIEKRQSVAFWCNPISGHATLYWYQQILGQGPKLLIQFQNNGVVDDSQLPKDRFSAERLKGVDSTLKIQPAKLEDSAVYLCASSFLAGGQETQYFGPGTRLLVL.

This clonotype was seen more than once but under ten times. The genes are TRBV2 and TRBJ2-7; 9 bases map to TRBD2. With 6 bases clipped from V and 3 bases from J, the junction kept 9 bases outside the gene matches. CDR1 is SNHLY and CDR2 is FYNNEI in the germline V gene. The CDR3 covers 15 residues. The CDR3 region is CASRSQRGVLYEQYF. As DNA, the CDR3 is TGTGCCAGCAGGTCCCAGCGGGGGGTCCTCTACGAGCAGTACTTC. The full variable domain, in which reference TRBV2 and TRBJ2-7 provide the parts outside the CDR3, is EPEVTQTPSHQVTQMGQEVILRCVPISNHLYFYWYRQILGQKVEFLVSFYNNEISEKSEIFDDQFSVERPDGSNFTLKIRSTKLEDSAMYFCASRSQRGVLYEQYFGPGTRLTVT.

The V gene is TRBV20-1, the J gene TRBJ1-1, with 7 bases fitting TRBD1. This CDR3 comprises 14 residues. Per the germline V gene, CDR1 is DFQATT and CDR2 is SNEGSKA (reference sequence). V was pared by 3 bases and J by 0 bases, with 4 bases of the junction left unmatched. CDR3 sequence: CSASWDSMNTEAFF. Written as DNA, the CDR3 is TGCAGTGCTAGTTGGGACAGTATGAACACTGAAGCTTTCTTT.

The gene calls are TRBV12-2 and TRBJ2-1; TRBD1 reflects the table's D call only, with no check against the DNA. TRBV12-2 counts as a pseudogene. The CDR3 is 19 residues long. The CDR3 is CASRFELGPRDRGYNEQFF. The CDR3 DNA is TGTGCAAGTCGCTTTGAGCTCGGGCCCCGGGACAGGGGCTACAATGAGCAGTTCTTC.

The V gene is TRBV20-1, the J gene TRBJ2-5; D is unresolved. V dropped 0 bases and J dropped 1 base, with 15 bases sitting between them. This CDR3 comprises 16 residues. Germline-derived CDR1 and CDR2 are DFQATT and SNEGSKA (reference sequence). CDR3 coding DNA: TGCAGTGCTAGAGATCCGGCTAGTCCGGTCCAAGAGACCCAGTACTTC. Its protein is CSARDPASPVQETQYF.

This clonotype has more than one count but fewer than ten. This chain links TRBV4-3 with TRBJ2-1; D is uncertain. The CDR3 covers 15 residues. The germline V gene has CDR1 LGHNA and CDR2 YSLEER. V lost 1 base and J lost 5, with 12 bases in between. In DNA, the CDR3 is TGCGCCAGCAGCCAAGTCGGAGTTGACAACAATGAGCAGTTCTTC. Translation: CASSQVGVDNNEQFF.

This clonotype showed up just a few times. CDR3 protein: CASRGGTATSSGNTIYF. The DNA for the CDR3 is TGCGCCAGCAGAGGCGGGACAGCCACATCCTCTGGAAACACCATATATTTT. The chain joins TRBV10-2 to TRBJ1-3; 7 bases line up with TRBD1. The CDR3 runs to 17 residues. The germline V gene encodes CDR1 WSHSY and CDR2 SAAADI. Losses at the gene ends were 6 bases for V and 0 bases for J; bases not matched to a gene: 11.

CDR3 sequence (DNA): TGTGCCAGCAGCCAAGTCAGGACAGGGGGCGAAGAGACCCAGTACTTC. It translates to CASSQVRTGGEETQYF. V usage is TRBV3-1 and J usage is TRBJ2-5; 11 bases match TRBD1. Germline values: CDR1 LGHDT, CDR2 YNNKEL (reference sequence). Unmatched junction bases numbered 4, after V lost 1 base and J lost 3 bases. CDR3 size: 16 residues.

This clonotype was seen only a few times. This sequence joins TRBV3-1 and TRBJ2-7; D might be TRBD2 (5 bases). In germline, CDR1 is LGHDT, CDR2 YNNKEL (reference sequence). V lost 1 base to trimming and J lost 7 bases, with 14 bases between them. The length of the CDR3 is 14 residues. The CDR3 sequence: CASSQARLAPEQYF. DNA for the CDR3: TGTGCCAGCAGCCAAGCTCGGCTAGCTCCTGAGCAGTACTTC.

This clonotype has only a few counts. The chain uses TRBV11-3 and TRBJ2-3; D gene unclear. Per the germline V gene, CDR1 is SGHNT and CDR2 is YENEEA. Trimming removed 5 bases from V and 4 bases from J, with 10 bases in between. This CDR3 comprises 13 residues. The CDR3 DNA reads TGTGCCAGCAGCCCACGGGTTCCAGATACGCAGTATTTT. It translates to CASSPRVPDTQYF.

This clonotype has a count of ten or more. This chain joins TRBV6-1 and TRBJ2-2; 10 bases agree with TRBD2. The CDR3 is 15 amino acids. The germline V gene encodes CDR1 MNHNS and CDR2 SASEGT. J gave up 2 bases and V 6 bases, and 3 bases lay outside the gene matches. The CDR3 region has the DNA TGTGCCAGCAGAACTAGCGGGATAAACACCGGGGAGCTGTTTTTT. It encodes CASRTSGINTGELFF.

The chain carries TRBV7-2 and TRBJ1-2; weak D call: TRBD1 (6 bases). The CDR3 extends over 16 amino acids. V was pared by 8 bases and J by 1 base, with 20 bases between. Looked up from germline, CDR1 is SGHTA and CDR2 is FQGNSA. The DNA of the CDR3 is TGTGCCAGCGCTGGATACGGGACACGAAATAACTATGGCTACACCTTC. This gives the protein CASAGYGTRNNYGYTF. Combining the CDR3 with reference TRBV7-2 and TRBJ1-2 gives the whole variable domain GAGVSQSPSNKVTEKGKDVELRCDPISGHTALYWYRQSLGQGLEFLIYFQGNSAPDKSGLPSDRFSAERTGGSVSTLTIQRTQQEDSAVYLCASAGYGTRNNYGYTFGSGTRLTVV.

This clonotype was picked up a small number of times. This sequence joins TRBV6-6 and TRBJ1-2; D gene uncertain. With 0 bases removed from V and 3 bases from J, the gap between germline ends came to 11 bases. Per the germline V gene, CDR1 is MNHNY and CDR2 is SVGAGI (reference sequence). This CDR3 has 15 residues. CDR3 amino acids: CASSYSTREDYGYTF. The CDR3 bases are TGTGCCAGCAGTTACTCGACTAGGGAAGACTATGGCTACACCTTC.

This clonotype turned up a few times. The chain employs TRBV5-5 and TRBJ1-6; 8 bases match TRBD1. Germline-derived CDR1 and CDR2 are SGHKS and YYEKEE (reference sequence). The length of the CDR3 is 15 residues. Trimming cost V 4 bases and J 10 bases; bases outside gene matches: 10. The CDR3 loop reads CASSLGQGKGSPLHF. CDR3 nucleotide sequence: TGTGCCAGCAGCCTCGGACAGGGAAAGGGCTCACCCCTCCACTTT.

Only a few counts were recorded for this clonotype. The chain has TRBV27 and TRBJ1-1; no firm D call. Germline V gives CDR1 MNHEY, CDR2 SMNVEV (reference sequence). CDR3 length: 13 amino acids. The V end lost 4 bases, the J end lost 4 bases, and 10 bases lay between the germline ends. The CDR3 region is CASSSRTITEAFF. Written as DNA, the CDR3 is TGTGCCAGCAGTTCAAGAACTATCACTGAAGCTTTCTTT.

The CDR3 DNA sequence: TGCGCCAGCAGCCCAGGGGGGTGGGGCGCGGTCCCCCGGGCCAAAAACATTCAGTACTTC. Translation gives CASSPGGWGAVPRAKNIQYF. The chain has TRBV4-3 and TRBJ2-4, with a possible D match to TRBD1 (7 bases). The CDR3 has 20 residues. V was pared by 4 bases and J by 1 base, with 26 bases between. Germline lookup yields CDR1 LGHNA and CDR2 YSLEER.

This rearrangement joins TRBV12-3 or TRBV12-4 to TRBJ2-3, with 11 nucleotides matching TRBD2. After removal of 6 bases from V and 2 bases from J, the junction contained 4 bases not matched to a gene. The CDR3 extends over 15 amino acids. CDR3 sequence (DNA): TGTGCCAGCAGAGTTAGCGGGGGGGTCACAGATACGCAGTATTTT. Its translation is CASRVSGGVTDTQYF.

The V call is TRBV12-3 or TRBV12-4, the J call TRBJ1-2, with D unresolved. The CDR3 is made up of 12 amino acids. V lost 5 bases and J 4 bases, leaving 8 bases between the germline ends. The CDR3, as DNA: TGTGCCAGCAGTAAATTGGCCTATGGCTACACCTTC. Protein: CASSKLAYGYTF.

The gene calls are TRBV19 and TRBJ2-5; perhaps TRBD1 as D (5 bases). V lost 3 bases and J 5 bases, leaving 16 bases between the germline ends. Germline CDR1 is LNHDA and CDR2 is SQIVND (reference sequence). This CDR3 spans 15 amino acids. The CDR3 DNA follows: TGTGCCAGTAGTATCGGAAAGGGGCGGTTGGAGACCCAGTACTTC. Amino acids: CASSIGKGRLETQYF.

The chain couples TRBV6-5 to TRBJ1-1, with D tentatively TRBD1 (6 bases). V lost 4 bases to trimming and J lost 9 bases, with 12 bases between them. The germline gives CDR1 MNHEY, CDR2 SVGAGI. There are 12 residues in the CDR3. The CDR3 region is CASSSEGGQAFF. As DNA, the CDR3 is TGTGCCAGCAGTTCCGAAGGGGGGCAAGCTTTCTTT.

The rearrangement links TRBV25-1 to TRBJ2-4, with D uncertain. The CDR3 is 16 residues long. CDR1 is MGHDK, CDR2 SYGVNS, per germline. Trimming took off 2 bases at V and 0 bases at J, with 11 bases between the two ends. CDR3 nucleotide sequence: TGTGCCAGCAGTGAAGGATTTCCCCTAGCCAAAAACATTCAGTACTTC. It specifies CASSEGFPLAKNIQYF.